This entry features one TCR beta chain sequence. The CDR3 runs to 13 residues. Germline CDR1 is LNHNV and CDR2 is YYDKDF (reference sequence). The germline V and J ends were trimmed by 8 bases and 0 bases, with 10 bases remaining between them. The method was immunoSEQ multiplex PCR; TCRdb's version includes in-frame clones alone and lacks a portion of them. The profile shows about 110,000 clones, 75% to 95% of them singletons. This sample was taken from a study of control samples from healthy donors and cancer patients. The sample consisted of blood. This chain joins TRBV15 and TRBJ1-1, with D uncertain. The TCR was taken from a human donor in good health. The donor label of this sample is uncertain. CDR3 sequence reads: CATGRAMNTEAFF. The CDR3 nucleotides are TGTGCCACCGGGCGGGCCATGAACACTGAAGCTTTCTTT.